This T cell receptor beta chain is drawn from a study of T-cell reconstitution after alpha-beta-depleted transplantation in children (dated by TCRdb to 2016 to 2018). Context from the whole study: The study quantitatively tracked T-cell immune reconstitution after TCRalphabeta/CD19-depleted allogeneic hematopoietic cell transplantation in children using TCR repertoire profiling. Study-level results and caveats: The apparently early recovery of alphabetaT-cell counts about two months after transplant reportedly depended on only several hundred rapidly expanded clones that came from non-depleted graft cells. Over subsequent months, a decline in hyperexpanded clone frequencies was noted, and after one year, T-cell counts and TCRbeta diversity were mostly ascribed to newly produced T cells. In some patients, high TCRbeta diversity at day 60 was attributed to recipient T cells and intrathymic progenitors that had survived conditioning.

For CDR1 and CDR2, the germline V gene (reference sequence) lists GTSNPN and SVGIG. Trimming at the junction amounts to 7 bases on V and 4 bases on J, and the germline ends lie 20 bases apart. The CDR3 spans 15 residues, from the cysteine through the phenylalanine. CDR3 DNA is the only sequence kept; it has 45 bases, read in frame from the first base. This clonotype showed up many times. The antigen this receptor binds is unknown. The input lacks base qualities; no much larger clone sits a single base away. Sample treatment or condition, as interpreted from the label and publication: allogeneic hematopoietic cell transplantation with graft depleted of TCRalphabeta T cells and CD19 B cells. The transplant recipients were children given TCRalphabeta/CD19-depleted allogeneic hematopoietic cell grafts. The library was produced with PCR. Sequenced using an Illumina HiSeq 2500. Molecular barcoding was employed in the preparation of TCR libraries, with unique molecular identifiers being used to normalize TCRbeta repertoire quantification. The public reads were quality trimmed at Q25 with fastp and then assembled into clones with MiXCR by TCRdb, keeping productive beta chains. Entries that share a CDR3 protein sequence are merged under the most common genes and DNA. The sample includes roughly 180,000 distinct CDR3 sequences, with around 10% observed a single time. The ten biggest clones cover less than 15% of the sample.

The TCR originated in a boy aged 2 to 10 with acute myeloid leukemia, due to receive a stem cell transplant. This chain is built from TRBV30 and TRBJ2-1, and the D gene may be TRBD1, 5 bases matching. Sequencing was performed on PBMCs, taken before TCRalphabeta/CD19-depleted stem cell transplant. The CDR3 region: CASGPGHRPYNEQFF. The sequenced DNA: TGTGCCTCAGGCCCCGGGCACAGGCCATACAATGAGCAGTTCTTC.